These 23 T cell receptor beta chains were all obtained from the same sample, sequenced in a study of blood T cell repertoires in COVID-19 (dated by TCRdb to 2018 to 2020). Preparation of the library involved the immunoSEQ multiplex PCR assay. TCRdb obtained this table from immuneACCESS and retained in-frame rearrangements with V and J assigned. These tables miss some clones; where compared with another copy, unresolved V genes account for less than half of the shortfall, and the remainder is unexplained. This sample comprises around 65,000 clones, almost 80% of them detected only once. Of the sample, 16% is held by the ten largest clones. What was sequenced was peripheral blood. These receptors were collected from a man aged 55 to 69 with acute or convalescent COVID-19.

This clone is a singleton in its sample. This sequence joins TRBV7-3 and TRBJ2-5; 8 nucleotides agree with TRBD1. The V gene end was trimmed by 8 bases and the J gene end by 0 bases; junction bases not matched to a gene: 2. Germline V gives CDR1 SGHTA, CDR2 FQGTGA. The CDR3 is made up of 13 amino acids. The CDR3 bases are TGTGCCAGCTCCAGGGGGCACCAAGAGACCCAGTACTTC. Encoded protein: CASSRGHQETQYF.

CDR3 bases: TGTGCCAGCAGTCTGACTAGCGGGGGGGCGCTAGCCAAAAACATTCAGTACTTC. Protein sequence: CASSLTSGGALAKNIQYF. The chain carries TRBV27 and TRBJ2-4; 14 positions agree with TRBD2. V was clipped by 5 bases and J by 0 bases; unmatched bases: 6. The CDR3 extends over 18 amino acids. CDR1 and CDR2 from the germline V gene are MNHEY and SMNVEV (reference sequence).

The chain employs TRBV9 and TRBJ1-2; D perhaps matches TRBD1 (6 bases). This CDR3 comprises 13 residues. With 4 bases removed from V and 7 bases from J, the gap between germline ends came to 14 bases. CDR1 is SGDLS and CDR2 is YYNGEE in the germline V gene. For the CDR3, the DNA is TGTGCCAGCAGCATACAGGGACCCTCTGGCTACACCTTC. This sequence encodes CASSIQGPSGYTF.

The chain uses TRBV7-9 and TRBJ1-3, with D possibly matching TRBD1 (5 bases). The CDR3 consists of 16 residues. The V end lost 5 bases, the J end lost 0 bases, and 14 bases lay between the germline ends. Germline V gene sequence: CDR1 SEHNR, CDR2 FQNEAQ (reference sequence). CDR3 sequence: CASSLGTGSSGNTIYF. CDR3 DNA: TGTGCCAGCAGCCTCGGGACTGGGAGCTCTGGAAACACCATATATTTT.

This clone was picked up a small number of times. The V call is TRBV29-1, the J call TRBJ2-1, with D possibly being TRBD2 (6 bases). The CDR3 covers 14 residues. The V end lost 4 bases, the J end lost 8 bases, and 18 bases lay between the germline ends. Germline V gene lookup returns CDR1 SQVTM and CDR2 ANQGSEA. In DNA form, the CDR3 reads TGCAGCGTTGCCGGGACTCCACTTGATGATGAGCAGTTCTTC. The encoded protein is CSVAGTPLDDEQFF.

The chain has TRBV6-5 and TRBJ2-3; 9 nucleotides agree with TRBD1. Looked up from germline, CDR1 is MNHEY and CDR2 is SVGAGI. The V segment lost 8 bases and the J segment 1 base; nucleotides outside the gene matches: 4. The CDR3 loop spans 14 amino acids. CDR3 sequence reads: CASCRDRGTDTQYF. The DNA for the CDR3 is TGTGCCAGCTGCCGGGACAGGGGCACAGATACGCAGTATTTT.

The chain is built from TRBV10-1 and TRBJ1-3; 8 nucleotides align to TRBD1. The CDR3 consists of 15 residues. Germline V lookup: CDR1 WNHNN, CDR2 SYGVQD (reference sequence). Trimming at V came to 9 bases and at J to 0 bases, leaving 7 bases not matched to a gene. CDR3 sequence: CASKGQGASGNTIYF. The DNA of the CDR3 is TGCGCCAGTAAGGGGCAGGGGGCCTCTGGAAACACCATATATTTT.

Details on this clone: Relative to the germline gene, one junction end is altered; a read error may explain this. The V call is TRBV7-7, the J call TRBJ1-1; D remains ambiguous. The germline V gene encodes CDR1 SSHAT and CDR2 FNYEAQ (reference sequence). The CDR3 consists of 13 residues. CDR3: CASSLDRNTEAFF. CDR3 sequence (DNA): TGTGCTAGCAGCTTAGATCGGAACACTGAAGCTTTCTTT.

This chain connects TRBV6-2 or TRBV6-3 to TRBJ2-1; 9 nucleotides align to TRBD1. Unmatched junction bases numbered 15, after V lost 6 bases and J lost 9 bases. This CDR3 has 16 residues. Germline CDR1 is MNHEY and CDR2 is SVGEGT. Here the CDR3 DNA reads TGTGCCAGCAGCACCCGGACAGGGGCAACAGGGGTTGAGCAGTTCTTC. Encoded protein: CASSTRTGATGVEQFF.

This clone was observed a single time. The V call is TRBV6-2 or TRBV6-3, the J call TRBJ2-3; 10 bases match TRBD2. Looked up from germline, CDR1 is MNHEY and CDR2 is SVGEGT. The CDR3 is 18 amino acids. After removal of 2 bases from V and 3 bases from J, the junction contained 11 bases not matched to a gene. CDR3 in DNA: TGTGCCAGCAGTTACAGCAGCGGGGGGGCGAGGTCGACAGATACGCAGTATTTT. Encoded protein: CASSYSSGGARSTDTQYF.

This clone was seen only a few times. This sequence joins TRBV14 and TRBJ2-7; 8 bases line up with TRBD2. The junction had 6 bases not matched to a gene; V was cut back by 6 bases and J by 2 bases. The CDR3 is 14 residues long. CDR1 SGHDN and CDR2 FVKESK come from the germline V gene. CDR3 residues: CASRKSGGTYEQYF. CDR3 DNA: TGTGCCAGCAGGAAAAGCGGGGGAACCTACGAGCAGTACTTC. The full variable domain, in which reference TRBV14 and TRBJ2-7 provide the parts outside the CDR3, is EAGVTQFPSHSVIEKGQTVTLRCDPISGHDNLYWYRRVMGKEIKFLLHFVKESKQDESGMPNNRFLAERTGGTYSTLKVQPAELEDSGVYFCASRKSGGTYEQYFGPGTRLTVT.

This chain connects TRBV6-6 to TRBJ1-5; weak D call: TRBD1 (5 bases). There are 14 residues in the CDR3. CDR1 and CDR2 from the germline V gene are MNHNY and SVGAGI (reference sequence). Trimming stripped 8 bases from V and 0 bases from J, with 11 bases between. CDR3 sequence reads: CASGDFYSNQPQHF. The DNA for the CDR3 is TGTGCCAGCGGGGACTTTTATAGCAATCAGCCCCAGCATTTT.

This clone was recorded only once. The chain employs TRBV6-5 and TRBJ1-4; D uncertain. The V end was cut by 7 bases, the J end by 5 bases, with 11 bases between. From germline, CDR1 is MNHEY and CDR2 SVGAGI. The CDR3 loop spans 13 amino acids. CDR3 bases: TGTGCCAGCACCCGACAAGAAAATGAAAAACTGTTTTTT. Translation: CASTRQENEKLFF.

This clone was recorded a few times. The CDR3, as DNA: TGTGCCAGCAGTTTAAGGACAGGCTCTGGAAACACCATATATTTT. Residues: CASSLRTGSGNTIYF. The chain has TRBV6-5 and TRBJ1-3; 7 nucleotides agree with TRBD1. The CDR3 is made up of 15 amino acids. The germline gives CDR1 MNHEY, CDR2 SVGAGI. V trimming: 4 bases; J trimming: 0 bases; junction bases outside the gene matches: 3.

The V call is TRBV5-1, the J call TRBJ2-3; D is uncertain. Germline V CDR1 and CDR2: SGHRS, YFSETQ. The CDR3 covers 15 residues. V shed 5 bases and J shed 2 bases, with 15 bases lying between them. The CDR3 is CASRGYTISTDTQYF. In nucleotides, the CDR3 is TGCGCCAGCAGGGGCTACACCATTTCCACAGATACGCAGTATTTT.

The chain uses TRBV7-9 and TRBJ2-5, with D tentatively TRBD1 (5 bases). Germline V CDR1 and CDR2: SEHNR, FQNEAQ (reference sequence). The CDR3 runs 14 residues. V was shortened by 3 bases and J by 3 bases, with 11 bases between the two germline ends. The CDR3 region is CASSFKQGKETQYF. The CDR3 coding sequence is TGTGCCAGCAGCTTTAAGCAGGGTAAAGAGACCCAGTACTTC.

Worth noting for this clone: One end of the junction is discordant with germline, which a read error may explain. The rearrangement joins TRBV16 to TRBJ2-7; 7 bases fit TRBD1. This CDR3 spans 15 amino acids. Germline lookup yields CDR1 KGHSY and CDR2 FQNENV. DNA of the CDR3: TGTGCCAGCAGCCACGGGGCAGGGGGTTCCTTCGAGCAGTACTTC. Encoded protein: CASSHGAGGSFEQYF.

The chain carries TRBV7-9 and TRBJ2-7; D unclear. Germline V gene lookup returns CDR1 SEHNR and CDR2 FQNEAQ (reference sequence). Trimming pared 0 bases from V and 4 bases from J, leaving 7 bases between. This CDR3 is built from 13 residues. The CDR3 DNA reads TGTGCCAGCAGCTTAGCCGGTCAATACGAGCAGTACTTC. It codes for CASSLAGQYEQYF.

This chain uses TRBV7-9 with TRBJ1-1; D call uncertain. The CDR3 sequence is 12 residues long. CDR1 SEHNR and CDR2 FQNEAQ come from the germline V gene (reference sequence). Trimming took off 5 bases at V and 4 bases at J, with 8 bases between the two ends. The CDR3 spells CASSPPRTEAFF. The CDR3 coding sequence is TGTGCCAGCAGCCCCCCTCGCACTGAAGCTTTCTTT.

This rearrangement joins TRBV6-5 to TRBJ1-4; 11 bases agree with TRBD1. This CDR3 contains 15 residues. With 7 bases clipped from V and 7 bases from J, the junction kept 8 bases outside the gene matches. From germline, CDR1 is MNHEY and CDR2 SVGAGI. The DNA of the CDR3 is TGTGCCAGCACCCAAAAGGGGACAGGGGGTGAAAAACTGTTTTTT. Its protein is CASTQKGTGGEKLFF.

The chain couples TRBV3-1 (or the pseudogene TRBV3-2) to TRBJ1-1; TRBD1 aligns across 9 bases. The trim removed 10 bases at V and 3 bases at J, leaving 3 bases unmatched. Germline CDR1 and CDR2: LGHDT and YNNKEL (reference sequence). The CDR3 runs to 12 residues. CDR3: CATGQGYTEAFF. The CDR3 DNA follows: TGTGCCACGGGACAGGGTTACACTGAAGCTTTCTTT.

This clone showed up just once. The chain couples TRBV7-2 to TRBJ2-7; D is possibly TRBD2 (5 bases). V was trimmed by 4 bases and J by 4 bases, leaving 14 bases between them. Germline V gene data show CDR1 as SGHTA and CDR2 as FQGNSA. The CDR3 runs 14 residues. CDR3 sequence: CASSYLFGEYEQYF. The CDR3 bases are TGTGCCAGCAGCTATCTATTTGGGGAGTACGAGCAGTACTTC.

V usage is TRBV18 and J usage is TRBJ2-2; D might be TRBD1 (6 bases). Germline loops: CDR1 KGHSH, CDR2 LQKENI. V gave up 8 bases and J gave up 4 bases, with 17 bases separating them. The CDR3 loop spans 15 amino acids. The CDR3 region is CASRDSGDVTGELFF. The CDR3 DNA reads as TGTGCCAGCCGAGACTCAGGGGACGTCACCGGGGAGCTGTTTTTT.